This T cell receptor beta chain originates from a study of cytomegalovirus exposure and HLA in healthy donors (dated by TCRdb to 2015 to 2018). For context, the study as a whole: An earlier analysis of some 600 of the donors reported 276 Gb of sequence data and 117 million unique TCR beta sequences obtained from some 170 million T cells. Approximately 300 gigabases of sequencing data and tens of millions of unique TCR sequences were included in an early release covering about 700 HLA-typed donors. The genetic ancestry cluster associated with self-reported Caucasian donors included over 65% of the roughly 360 genotyped donors. The study aimed to test whether signatures of past pathogen exposure could be identified by cataloging public T cell receptors. The study used immunosequencing to profile the T cell repertoires of 666 subjects and linked those repertoires to cytomegalovirus serostatus. Besides the first cohort of around 700 subjects, a separate validation cohort made up of roughly 120 different subjects was used. The study combined high-throughput TCR immunosequencing, statistical association of individual TCRs with disease status, and machine learning to predict cytomegalovirus infection status. A later analysis re-analyzed previously published TCR beta repertoires from approximately 700 donors and added high-resolution HLA genotyping to study TCR occurrence patterns. Rather than drawing on any new phenotypic data, the later analysis identified candidate immune exposures from TCR beta sequences and the way those sequences occurred across donors. An earlier analysis of around 580 of the donors used high-throughput TCR beta sequencing to judge whether each TCR beta V gene segment behaved as functional or pseudogenic. Donor age, sex, ethnicity and CMV serostatus were compiled together with the repertoire data. A later genetic analysis took genome-wide SNP genotypes for about 55% of the roughly 670 donors and used that subset as a discovery cohort. Every discovery cohort repertoire had been produced on one sequencing platform. Both class I and class II loci were covered by HLA typing, at four-digit resolution. Typing coverage varied by locus: roughly 629-640 donors for A, B, C, DRB1 and DQB1; some 520 for DQA1; around 610 for DPA1; about 450 for DPB1. Because of strong linkage in the cohort, four or five DR-DQ haplotypes were treated as single units for association and clustering. Among roughly 400 genotyped donors of the cohort, an average of roughly 240,000 unique TCR beta nucleotide sequences were sequenced per donor, roughly 20% of them non-productive. What the research found in general, with its limitations: In a later analysis, some 17,000 TCR beta sequences were associated with specific HLA alleles at a false discovery rate of 0.05. Compared with equally common non-associated chains, HLA-associated TCR beta chains in a later analysis were more clonally expanded and had lower generation probabilities. The presence/absence analyses assumed that sequencing depth was roughly uniform across donors, and that assumption may not be true. A total of fewer than 200 TCR beta chains were listed by the study as associated with cytomegalovirus. In this cohort, only TCR beta chains were sequenced, and detectable features were limited by the absence of alpha or paired-chain data. In an earlier analysis of around 500 of the donors, most TCR beta V segments appeared in productive rearrangements about 90% or about 30% of the time, broadly matching IMGT annotations. According to a later analysis, TCR association rates differed among HLA loci, with DRB1 alleles showing the most associated TCRs and HLA-C alleles showing the fewest. CMV serostatus was the only immune exposure information available for the cohort. According to a later analysis, parvovirus B19, influenza, CMV and Epstein-Barr virus appeared linked to several top co-occurrence clusters. The classifier was reported to diagnose cytomegalovirus status with high specificity and sensitivity in both the original and validation cohorts. Linkage disequilibrium might explain the correlated functional status among segregating V segments, but an unknown experimental factor could not be ruled out. According to a later analysis, most CMV-associated TCR beta chains appeared to be HLA-restricted, and the HLA associations seemed to be driven largely by CMV exposure. A further reported finding was that TCR beta sequences accurately predicted the HLA-A and HLA-B alleles for most subjects in the first cohort. The authors suggested that the approach could potentially be generalized to other disease states and immunological phenotypes. A cluster of highly shared sequence variants was judged likely to represent a technical artifact of the sequencing pipeline. Because counts were too low, roughly 17 rarely observed V segments, including chromosome 9 orphons, were left out of the earlier analysis of approximately 500 of the donors. A later genetic analysis associated a missense DCLRE1C variant with V-gene and J-gene trimming of TCR beta chains, and an independent cohort replicated the association. Assigning TCR associations to individual alleles was difficult when HLA alleles, especially DR and DQ, strongly co-occurred. The 87-base-pair reads could not distinguish some IMGT-functional V segments, including TRBV6-2 and TRBV6-3, so those segments were excluded. Because some donors lacked HLA typing at each locus, the association tests relied only on the typed subset. A few of the identified cytomegalovirus-associated TCR beta chains were confirmed in vitro to be specific for cytomegalovirus antigens. While some public TCRs were present in many individuals, most TCR sequences turned up only very rarely across donors. In a later genetic analysis, fewer N-insertions in productive TCRs were reported among donors in an Asian-associated ancestry cluster than the roughly 710-donor mean.

As to this clone: This receptor's antigen is unknown.

Measured from the cysteine to the phenylalanine, the CDR3 is 14 residues long. Here the CDR3 DNA is all that survives: 42 bases in frame from base 1. The germline V gene yields MNHNS for CDR1 and SASEGT for CDR2. V is reduced by 1 base and J by 1 base, leaving a spacing of 7 bases between them. The cohort consisted of 670 or so healthy bone marrow donors. All cohort members were sampled while nominally healthy, although unrecorded immune exposures were likely present. The donor was CMV seronegative and was included in the group of hundreds of seronegative cohort members. A peripheral blood sample was provided by each donor, and peripheral blood mononuclear cells were used for TCR beta sequencing. Genomic DNA was extracted from the blood cell samples with the Qiagen DNeasy Blood Extraction Kit. Library creation used the immunoSEQ multiplex PCR assay. A mixture of 60 forward primers for TCR Vbeta segments and 13 reverse primers for TCR Jbeta segments was used in the multiplex PCR. Amplification of the CDR3 region of rearranged TCR beta genes was performed with a multiplex PCR assay on genomic DNA. The amplified TCR beta libraries were sequenced on the Illumina HiSeq System as 87-base-pair reads. In the paper's pipeline: Across the 670 or so repertoires, a later analysis counted 78 million or so unique TCR beta chains, roughly 11 million of which were shared by at least two donors. Raw reads were error-corrected and collapsed into unique sequences by a nearest-neighbor algorithm in which closely related sequences were merged to remove PCR and sequencing errors. CDR3 sequences were aligned to IMGT reference sequences to assign V, D and J gene segments. For a sequence to be retained, at least a six-nucleotide match to both a V gene segment and a J gene segment was required. A rearrangement counted as productive if the CDR3 had no stop codons and remained in frame with V and J, and every other rearrangement counted as non-productive. Following IMGT convention, CDR3 was defined as the stretch from the second conserved V-encoded cysteine up to the conserved J-encoded phenylalanine. The earlier analysis of more than 450 of the donors excluded sequences that lacked an unambiguous match to a single V gene segment. In an earlier analysis of roughly 500 of the donors, V segments were called functional above 56.7% productive rearrangements and were called segregating when the between-donor standard deviation exceeded 5%. A statistical classification framework was built for diagnosing cytomegalovirus status from the catalog of TCR beta chain sequences. In a later analysis, TCR nucleotide sequences were compared against IMGT/GENE-DB human TR gene sequences so that V and J genes could be assigned. In a later analysis, CDR3 sequences and most-parsimonious VDJ recombination scenarios were assigned using the TCRdist pipeline. A later analysis defined each TCR beta chain by its CDR3 amino acid sequence plus V-gene family, and excluded reads lacking a unique V-gene family. As a way to deal with suspected cross-contamination and a sequencing artifact, a later analysis dropped more than 500 nucleotide sequences that were highly shared and had low generation probability. In a later analysis, a clonal expansion index for each public chain was calculated from normalized within-repertoire ranks of inferred template counts. Generation probabilities in a later analysis came from a VDJ recombination model fitted to out-of-frame rearrangements, and those results were checked against IGoR. A later analysis scored TCR-TCR, TCR-HLA and TCR-CMV co-occurrence with hypergeometric tests, applying a repertoire-size bias correction to TCR pairs. False discovery rates were estimated in a later analysis by permuting HLA or CMV assignments 20 times. In a later analysis, co-occurring TCRs were grouped using DBSCAN, with TCRdist sequence similarity added in when clustering inside HLA-allele-positive subsets. For co-occurrence clustering, repertoires with fewer than 30,000 or more than 120,000 public chains were excluded, along with a handful of repertoires with anomalous nucleotide sharing. TCRdb took over this immuneACCESS table, retaining in-frame rearrangements with V and J assigned. Such tables are incomplete; in checked studies, under half of the missing clones stem from an unresolved V gene, and the remainder is unexplained. Clone size and the V and J calls come from that table; the DNA yielded D and trimming. The table of this sample itemizes approximately 38,000 clones. 1% to 1.5% of the sample belongs to the ten largest clones.

The receptor comes from a man in his thirties or forties in good health and CMV-seronegative. What was sequenced was PBMCs. The chain is made from TRBV6-1 and TRBJ1-1; the D gene lacks a confident call. In nucleotide form, the sequence is TGTGCCAGCAGTGAAGGTACAGAGAACACTGAAGCTTTCTTT. Translation gives CASSEGTENTEAFF.